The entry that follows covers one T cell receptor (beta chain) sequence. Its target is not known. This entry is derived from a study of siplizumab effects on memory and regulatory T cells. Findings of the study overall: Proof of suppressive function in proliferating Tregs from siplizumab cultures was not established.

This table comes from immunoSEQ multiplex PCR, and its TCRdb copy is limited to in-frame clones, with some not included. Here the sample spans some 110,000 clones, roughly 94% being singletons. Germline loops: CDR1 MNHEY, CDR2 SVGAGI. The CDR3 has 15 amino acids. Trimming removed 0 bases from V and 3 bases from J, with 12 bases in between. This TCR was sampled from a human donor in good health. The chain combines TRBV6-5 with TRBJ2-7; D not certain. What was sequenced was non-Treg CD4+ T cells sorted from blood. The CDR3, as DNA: TGTGCCAGCAGTTACTCTGCTGCCCAATTCTACGAGCAGTACTTC. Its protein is CASSYSAAQFYEQYF.